In its sample, the clone carrying this T cell receptor (beta chain) was seen a few times. The data belong to a study of control samples from healthy donors and cancer patients. Profiled with immunoSEQ multiplex PCR; TCRdb holds only in-frame clones, not every one. The sample comprises about 180,000 clones, around 87% of which are singletons, and more than 1.3% rests with the top ten. This receptor was identified in a woman between 50 and 59 years old in good health. Material: blood.

The CDR3 protein is CASSLNAGQGSEKLFF. The CDR3 coding sequence is TGTGCCAGCAGCCTTAACGCGGGTCAAGGGAGCGAAAAACTGTTTTTT. The chain carries TRBV7-2 and TRBJ1-4; D unresolved. The CDR3 length is 16 residues. Deletions cut 5 bases from V and 8 bases from J, with 21 bases between. Germline V gene sequence: CDR1 SGHTA, CDR2 FQGNSA. The full variable domain, rest sourced from reference TRBV7-2 and TRBJ1-4, is GAGVSQSPSNKVTEKGKDVELRCDPISGHTALYWYRQSLGQGLEFLIYFQGNSAPDKSGLPSDRFSAERTGGSVSTLTIQRTQQEDSAVYLCASSLNAGQGSEKLFFGSGTQLSVL.